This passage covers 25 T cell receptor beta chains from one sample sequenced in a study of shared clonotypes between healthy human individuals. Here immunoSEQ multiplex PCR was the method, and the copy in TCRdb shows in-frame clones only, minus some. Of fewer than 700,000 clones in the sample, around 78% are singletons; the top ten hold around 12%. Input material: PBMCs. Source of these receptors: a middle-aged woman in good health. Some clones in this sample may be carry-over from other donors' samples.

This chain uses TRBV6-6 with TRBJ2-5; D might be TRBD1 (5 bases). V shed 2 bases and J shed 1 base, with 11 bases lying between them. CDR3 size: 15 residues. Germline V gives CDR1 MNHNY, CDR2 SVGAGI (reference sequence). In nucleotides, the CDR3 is TGTGCCAGCAGTTACGTCGGACAACCCCAAGAGACCCAGTACTTC. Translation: CASSYVGQPQETQYF.

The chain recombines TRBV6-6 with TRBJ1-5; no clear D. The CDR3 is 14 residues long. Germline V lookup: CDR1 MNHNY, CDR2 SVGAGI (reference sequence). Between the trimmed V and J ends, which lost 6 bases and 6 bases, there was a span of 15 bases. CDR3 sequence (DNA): TGTGCCAGCAGCACCGTTGGTGGGAGTCAGCCCCAGCATTTT. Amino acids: CASSTVGGSQPQHF.

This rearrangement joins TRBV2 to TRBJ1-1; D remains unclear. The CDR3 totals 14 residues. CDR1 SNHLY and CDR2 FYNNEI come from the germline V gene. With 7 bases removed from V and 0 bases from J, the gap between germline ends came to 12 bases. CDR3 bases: TGTGCCAGCACTGCAGCTCTTTTGAACACTGAAGCTTTCTTT. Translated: CASTAALLNTEAFF. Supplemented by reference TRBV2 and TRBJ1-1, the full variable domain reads EPEVTQTPSHQVTQMGQEVILRCVPISNHLYFYWYRQILGQKVEFLVSFYNNEISEKSEIFDDQFSVERPDGSNFTLKIRSTKLEDSAMYFCASTAALLNTEAFFGQGTRLTVV.

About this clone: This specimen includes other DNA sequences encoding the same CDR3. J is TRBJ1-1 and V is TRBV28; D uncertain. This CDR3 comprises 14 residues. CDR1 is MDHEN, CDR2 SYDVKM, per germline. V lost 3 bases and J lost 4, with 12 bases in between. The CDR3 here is CASSLGRLGTEAFF. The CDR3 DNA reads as TGTGCCAGCAGTTTGGGTCGATTAGGCACTGAAGCTTTCTTT.

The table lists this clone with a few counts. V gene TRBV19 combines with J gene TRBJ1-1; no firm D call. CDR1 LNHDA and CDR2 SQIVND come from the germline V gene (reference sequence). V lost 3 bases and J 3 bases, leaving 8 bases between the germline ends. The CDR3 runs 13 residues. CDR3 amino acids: CASSIGRYTEAFF. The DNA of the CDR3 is TGTGCCAGTAGTATCGGGCGGTACACTGAAGCTTTCTTT.

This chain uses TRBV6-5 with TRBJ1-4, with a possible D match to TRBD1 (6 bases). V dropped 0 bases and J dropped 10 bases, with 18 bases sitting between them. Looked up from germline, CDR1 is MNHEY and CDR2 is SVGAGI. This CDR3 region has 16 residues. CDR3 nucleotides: TGTGCCAGCAGTTACTCGAGGGGGGCGCGGTCGGGAAAACTGTTTTTT. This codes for CASSYSRGARSGKLFF.

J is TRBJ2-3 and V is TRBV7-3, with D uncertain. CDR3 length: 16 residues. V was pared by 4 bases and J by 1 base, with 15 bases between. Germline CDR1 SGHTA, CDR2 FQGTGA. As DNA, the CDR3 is TGTGCCAGCAGCTACATTGGCCAACCGGGCACAGATACGCAGTATTTT. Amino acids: CASSYIGQPGTDTQYF.

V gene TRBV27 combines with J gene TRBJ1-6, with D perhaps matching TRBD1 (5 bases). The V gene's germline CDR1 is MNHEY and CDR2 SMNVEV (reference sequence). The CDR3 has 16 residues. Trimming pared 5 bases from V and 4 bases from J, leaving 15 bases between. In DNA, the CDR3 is TGTGCCAGCAGTAAAGGGGTCCCGGCTTATAATTCACCCCTCCACTTT. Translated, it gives CASSKGVPAYNSPLHF.

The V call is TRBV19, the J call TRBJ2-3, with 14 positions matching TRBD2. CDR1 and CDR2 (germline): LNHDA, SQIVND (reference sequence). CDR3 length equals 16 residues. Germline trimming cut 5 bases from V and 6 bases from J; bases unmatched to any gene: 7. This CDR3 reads CASSVGLAGVWDTQYF. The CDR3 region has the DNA TGTGCCAGTAGTGTGGGACTAGCGGGAGTGTGGGATACGCAGTATTTT.

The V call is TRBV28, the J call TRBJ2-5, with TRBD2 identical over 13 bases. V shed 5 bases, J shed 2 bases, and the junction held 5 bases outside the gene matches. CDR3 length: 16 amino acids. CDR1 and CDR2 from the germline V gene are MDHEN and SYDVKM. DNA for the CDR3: TGTGCCAGCAGTATCGGACTAGCGGGGGCACAAGAGACCCAGTACTTC. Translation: CASSIGLAGAQETQYF.

The CDR3, as DNA: TGCGCCAGCCGGAAGGGCCGGGCTAGCGAGGTGCATAAGCAGTTCTTC. The encoded protein is CASRKGRASEVHKQFF. The chain couples TRBV10-2 to TRBJ2-1, with TRBD2 as a possible D gene (6 bases). This CDR3 is 16 amino acids long. CDR1 and CDR2 from the germline V gene are WSHSY and SAAADI. The ends were cut back, 8 bases at V and 11 bases at J, with 28 bases in the middle.

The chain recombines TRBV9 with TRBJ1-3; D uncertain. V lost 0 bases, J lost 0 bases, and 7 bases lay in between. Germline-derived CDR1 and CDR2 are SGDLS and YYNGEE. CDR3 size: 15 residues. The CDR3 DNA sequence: TGTGCCAGCAGCGTAGGACCAGACTCTGGAAACACCATATATTTT. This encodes CASSVGPDSGNTIYF.

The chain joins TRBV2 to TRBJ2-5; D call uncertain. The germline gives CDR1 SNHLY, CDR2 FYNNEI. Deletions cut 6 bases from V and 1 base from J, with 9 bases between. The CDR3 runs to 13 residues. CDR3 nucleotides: TGTGCCAGCAGGGCAAACTCCCAAGAGACCCAGTACTTC. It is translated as CASRANSQETQYF.

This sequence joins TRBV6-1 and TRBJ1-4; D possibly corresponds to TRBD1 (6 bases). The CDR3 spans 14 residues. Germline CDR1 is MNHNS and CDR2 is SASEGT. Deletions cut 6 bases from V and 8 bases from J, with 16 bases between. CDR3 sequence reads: CASRDTGRREKLFF. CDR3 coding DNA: TGTGCCAGCAGGGACACAGGGAGGAGGGAAAAACTGTTTTTT.

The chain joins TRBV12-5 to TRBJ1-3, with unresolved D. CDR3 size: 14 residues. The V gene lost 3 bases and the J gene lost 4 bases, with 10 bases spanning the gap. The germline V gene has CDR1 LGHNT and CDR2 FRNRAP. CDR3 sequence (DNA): TGTGCTAGTGGTTTATGCCAGGAGGGAAACACCATATATTTT. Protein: CASGLCQEGNTIYF.

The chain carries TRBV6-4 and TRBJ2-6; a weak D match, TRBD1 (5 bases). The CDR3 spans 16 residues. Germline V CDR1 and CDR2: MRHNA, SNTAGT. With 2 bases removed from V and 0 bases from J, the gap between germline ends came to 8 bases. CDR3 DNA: TGTGCCAGCAGTGACACAGGTTCCTCTGGGGCCAACGTCCTGACTTTC. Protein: CASSDTGSSGANVLTF.

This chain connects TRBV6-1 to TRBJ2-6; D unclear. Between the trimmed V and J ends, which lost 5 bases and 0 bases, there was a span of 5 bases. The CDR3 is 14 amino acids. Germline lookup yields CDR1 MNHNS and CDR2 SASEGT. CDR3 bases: TGTGCCAGCAGTCTTATCTCTGGGGCCAACGTCCTGACTTTC. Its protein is CASSLISGANVLTF.

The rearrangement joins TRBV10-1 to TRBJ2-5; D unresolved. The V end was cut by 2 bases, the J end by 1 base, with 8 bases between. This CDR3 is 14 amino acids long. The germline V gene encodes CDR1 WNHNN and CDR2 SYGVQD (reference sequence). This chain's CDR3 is CASSENSLQETQYF. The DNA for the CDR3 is TGCGCCAGCAGTGAGAACAGCCTCCAAGAGACCCAGTACTTC.

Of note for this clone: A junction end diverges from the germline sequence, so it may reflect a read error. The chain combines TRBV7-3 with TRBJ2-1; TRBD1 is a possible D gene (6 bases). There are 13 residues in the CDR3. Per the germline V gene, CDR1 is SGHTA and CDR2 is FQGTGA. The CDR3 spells CASSSTQGGSLLF. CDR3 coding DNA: TGTGCCAGCAGCTCTACGCAAGGGGGAAGCCTCCTCTTC.

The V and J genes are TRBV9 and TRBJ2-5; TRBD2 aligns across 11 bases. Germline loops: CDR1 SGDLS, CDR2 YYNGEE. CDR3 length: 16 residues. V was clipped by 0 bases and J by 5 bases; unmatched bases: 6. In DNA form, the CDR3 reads TGTGCCAGCAGCGTAGGTCTAGCGGGAGGAATGGAGACCCAGTACTTC. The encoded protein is CASSVGLAGGMETQYF.

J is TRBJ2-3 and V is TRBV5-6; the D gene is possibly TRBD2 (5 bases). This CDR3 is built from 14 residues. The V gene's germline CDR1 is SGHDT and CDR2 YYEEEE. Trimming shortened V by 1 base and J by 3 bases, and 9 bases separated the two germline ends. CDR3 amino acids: CASSLTSFTDTQYF. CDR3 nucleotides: TGTGCCAGCAGCTTGACTAGTTTTACAGATACGCAGTATTTT.

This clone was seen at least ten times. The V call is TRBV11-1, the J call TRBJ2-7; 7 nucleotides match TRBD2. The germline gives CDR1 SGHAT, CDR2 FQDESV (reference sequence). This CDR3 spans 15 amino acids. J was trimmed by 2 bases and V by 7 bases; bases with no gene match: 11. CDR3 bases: TGTGCCAGCACTACGATGGGAGGGCCCACCTACGAGCAGTACTTC. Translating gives CASTTMGGPTYEQYF.

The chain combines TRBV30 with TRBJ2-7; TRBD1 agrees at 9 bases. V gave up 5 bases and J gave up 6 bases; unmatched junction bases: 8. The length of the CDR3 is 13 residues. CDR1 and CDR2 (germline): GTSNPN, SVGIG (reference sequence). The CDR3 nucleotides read TGTGCCTGGGCCCCGACAGGGGGGGGCGAGCAGTACTTC. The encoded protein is CAWAPTGGGEQYF.

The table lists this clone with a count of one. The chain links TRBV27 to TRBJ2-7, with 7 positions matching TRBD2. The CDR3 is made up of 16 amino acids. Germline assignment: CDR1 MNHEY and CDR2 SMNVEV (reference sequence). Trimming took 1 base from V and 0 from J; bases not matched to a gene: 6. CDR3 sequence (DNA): TGTGCCAGCAGTTTATTCGCGGGAGTATCCTCCTACGAGCAGTACTTC. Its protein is CASSLFAGVSSYEQYF.

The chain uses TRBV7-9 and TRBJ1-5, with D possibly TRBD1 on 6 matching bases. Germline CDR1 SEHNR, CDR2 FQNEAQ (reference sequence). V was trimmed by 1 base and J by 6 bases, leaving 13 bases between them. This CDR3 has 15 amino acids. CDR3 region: CASSLGTGTSQPQHF. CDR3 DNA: TGTGCCAGCAGCTTAGGAACAGGGACTTCTCAGCCCCAGCATTTT.